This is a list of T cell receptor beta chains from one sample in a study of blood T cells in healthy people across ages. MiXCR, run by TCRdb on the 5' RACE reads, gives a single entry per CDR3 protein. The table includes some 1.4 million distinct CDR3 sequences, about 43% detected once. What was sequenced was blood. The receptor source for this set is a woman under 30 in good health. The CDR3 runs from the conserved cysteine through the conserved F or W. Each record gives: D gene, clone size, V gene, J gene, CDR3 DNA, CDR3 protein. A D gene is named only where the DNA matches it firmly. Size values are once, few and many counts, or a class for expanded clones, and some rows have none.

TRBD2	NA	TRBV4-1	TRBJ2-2	TGCGCCAGCAGCCAAGAGCCTAGCGGGGGGGGCACCGGGGAGCTGTTTTTT	CASSQEPSGGGTGELFF
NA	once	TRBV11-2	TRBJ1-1	TGTGCCAGCAGCTTAGATTTCCGGGGGCAAGACACTGAAGCTTTCTTT	CASSLDFRGQDTEAFF
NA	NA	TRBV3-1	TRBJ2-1	TGTGCCAGCAGCCAAGATTCGACCCCCCGGAGCCATGACCAGTTCTTC	CASSQDSTPRSHDQFF
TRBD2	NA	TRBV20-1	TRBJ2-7	TGCAGTGCTAGACCTACTAGCGGGGAGACCTACGAGCAGTACTTC	CSARPTSGETYEQYF
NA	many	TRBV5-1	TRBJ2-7	TGCGCCAGCAGTCCTACAGGGGAGGCCTACGAGCAGTACTTC	CASSPTGEAYEQYF
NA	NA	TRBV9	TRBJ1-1	TGTGCCAGCAGCGTAGGCACAGAAAACACTGAAGCTTTCTTT	CASSVGTENTEAFF
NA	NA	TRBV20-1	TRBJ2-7	TGCAGTGCTAGGAGCGACTACCTAACCTACGAGCAGTACTTC	CSARSDYLTYEQYF
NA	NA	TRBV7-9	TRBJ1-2	TGTGCCAGCAGCTCCCGGGACCAGCTGGGCTACACCTTC	CASSSRDQLGYTF
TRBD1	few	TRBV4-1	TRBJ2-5	TGCGCCAGCAGCCACCCGGGACAGGGAAAAGAGACCCAGTACTTC	CASSHPGQGKETQYF
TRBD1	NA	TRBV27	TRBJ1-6	TGTGCCAGCAGTACACGGACAGGGGGCGAGAAGTCACCCCTCCACTTT	CASSTRTGGEKSPLHF
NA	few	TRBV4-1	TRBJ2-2	TGCGCCAGCAGCCTGGGACGGATGAACACCGGGGAGCTGTTTTTT	CASSLGRMNTGELFF
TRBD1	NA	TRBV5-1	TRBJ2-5	TGCGCCAGCAGCTTCACACAGGGGGTCGAACAAGAGACCCAGTACTTC	CASSFTQGVEQETQYF
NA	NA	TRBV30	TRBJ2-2	TGTGCCTGGAGTGTACCATTGGGTGATACCGGGGAGCTGTTTTTT	CAWSVPLGDTGELFF
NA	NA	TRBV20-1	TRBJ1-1	TGCAGTTCCCCGGGACGGTTGAACACTGAAGCTTTCTTT	CSSPGRLNTEAFF
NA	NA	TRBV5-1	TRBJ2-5	TGCGCCAGCAGCTCCTGGGACAACCAAGAGACCCAGTACTTC	CASSSWDNQETQYF
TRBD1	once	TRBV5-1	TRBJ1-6	TGCGCCAGCAGCTTGGCGGACAGGGATAATTCACCCCTCCACTTT	CASSLADRDNSPLHF